This TCR beta chain comes out of a study of CD8+ T cells in alopecia areata. Sequencing used cDNA as its template, made by extracting RNA and reverse transcribing it. Only in-frame clones appear in the TCRdb table, and some are missing; sequencing was by immunoSEQ multiplex PCR. The top ten hold less than 8% of the sample, which has 150,000 or so clones, more than 40% seen once. For this clone: Other DNA variants within this sample encode the same CDR3.

The germline gives CDR1 SGHTA, CDR2 FQGNSA. V was cut by 0 bases and J by 4 bases, with 6 bases left in between. The CDR3 has 13 amino acids. What was sequenced was CD4+ T cells sorted from blood. The V call is TRBV7-2, the J call TRBJ2-5; maybe TRBD2 (6 bases). This TCR was recovered from a human donor with alopecia areata. CDR3 in amino acids: CASSLAGGETQYF. The CDR3 bases are TGTGCCAGCAGCTTAGCGGGAGGAGAGACCCAGTACTTC.